A single T cell receptor beta chain is shown here with its context. Its antigen remains unidentified. The sample belongs to a study of T cells after yellow fever vaccination. General study points: Within FACS-sorted repertoires, abundant clonotypes contaminating from the bulk population could be present. Though weaker, the secondary response peaked faster, on day 5 versus 15. Among primary-vaccination clones, most reappeared after the booster, at roughly 96% for CD4 and 85% to 90% for CD8.

Trimming left V 4 bases short and J 14 bases short, with 12 bases between. This CDR3 is built from 12 residues. Germline V gives CDR1 MNHEY, CDR2 SMNVEV (reference sequence). As TCR cDNA was made by 5'RACE template switching, a universal primer site and UMIs were added. TCRdb passed the 5' RACE reads through MiXCR, listing each CDR3 protein once. The sample yields some 350,000 distinct CDR3 sequences, around 3.9% seen once. This receptor was obtained from a man aged 18 to 29 who received the YFV17D yellow fever vaccine. The sample was PBMCs, taken 5 days after the yellow fever booster vaccination. The chain combines TRBV27 with TRBJ1-6, with D hard to call. The CDR3 DNA sequence: TGTGCCAGCAGTTCCCAGGACTTAGCCCTCCACTTT. Translated: CASSSQDLALHF.